The entry below gives a single T cell receptor (beta chain) sequence along with its context. The data are from a study of CD8+ T cells in alopecia areata. It was cDNA, reverse transcribed from extracted RNA, that served as the sequencing template. Produced via immunoSEQ multiplex PCR; TCRdb's table is partial and in-frame only. This table holds 130,000 to 150,000 clones, about two thirds found once. This CDR3 contains 14 residues. V was clipped by 2 bases and J by 4 bases; unmatched bases: 3. Germline CDR1 and CDR2: MGHRA and YSYEKL. The source of this sequence is a human donor in good health. The chain employs TRBV4-1 and TRBJ2-7; 9 bases match TRBD2. Sequences were obtained from CD8+ T cells sorted from blood. The CDR3 coding sequence is TGCGCCAGCAGCCAACTAGCGGGATGGTACGAGCAGTACTTC. Residues: CASSQLAGWYEQYF.